The T cell receptor beta chain under discussion was sequenced for a study of T cells in Graves' hyperthyroidism and ophthalmopathy. Overall study findings and caveats: The authors' 13 V-J model separated ophthalmopathy from stable hyperthyroidism.

On this clonotype: What it binds is unknown.

Graves' hyperthyroidism showing no ophthalmopathy progression within 18 months was considered stable. Newly diagnosed hyperthyroidism, duration under 2 months, in patients aged 18 to 65. The source material, RNA transcripts, was used to amplify TCR beta CDR3 regions. RT-PCR in the first round (using the HTBI primer set) targeted the TCR CDR3. TCRdb redid the calling of the multiplex PCR reads with MiXCR, one entry per CDR3 protein. In the table there are roughly 710,000 distinct CDR3 sequences, under 45% of which are singletons. V was clipped by 5 bases and J by 6 bases, with 16 bases between them. The V gene's germline CDR1 is SGHTA and CDR2 FQGNSA. The CDR3 is 14 amino acids.

The clonotype originates from a woman in her thirties or forties with Graves' hyperthyroidism. The sequenced sample was blood. The J gene is TRBJ2-5, the V gene TRBV7-2; tentatively, D is TRBD1 (6 bases). The CDR3 nucleotides read TGTGCCAGCAGCCCTGAAAAGGGGGTAAAGACCCAGTACTTC. Translation: CASSPEKGVKTQYF.